The present T cell receptor beta chain was sequenced within a study of lymphopenia after photon versus proton radiotherapy. Study observations and caveats: Larger post-nadir TCR diversity loss correlated inversely with survival in deceased patients. Photon-treated patients lost naive T cells and TCR diversity; proton-treated stayed stable. After the lymphocyte nadir, photon-treated repertoires showed oligoclonal expansion, especially of CD8+ Temra cells. Only patients who died were analyzed for survival; proton advantage is unproven.

The repertoire was sequenced with immunoSEQ multiplex PCR; TCRdb's copy has only in-frame clones and lacks some. The sample has approximately 91,000 clones, around 83% seen once. The germline CDR1 and CDR2 sequences are SGHVS and FQNEAQ. This CDR3 spans 17 amino acids. Between the trimmed V and J ends, which lost 5 bases and 4 bases, there was a span of 24 bases. About this clone: The antigen is not known.

This receptor was taken from a man aged 55 to 70 with pancreatic cancer. The material was peripheral blood, obtained from a patient treated with proton-based radiotherapy. The chain employs TRBV7-8 and TRBJ2-7, with D perhaps matching TRBD2 (5 bases). The CDR3: CASSPRSGRTLTYEQYF. The CDR3 DNA reads as TGTGCCAGCAGCCCGAGATCTGGGCGGACTCTTACTTACGAGCAGTACTTC.